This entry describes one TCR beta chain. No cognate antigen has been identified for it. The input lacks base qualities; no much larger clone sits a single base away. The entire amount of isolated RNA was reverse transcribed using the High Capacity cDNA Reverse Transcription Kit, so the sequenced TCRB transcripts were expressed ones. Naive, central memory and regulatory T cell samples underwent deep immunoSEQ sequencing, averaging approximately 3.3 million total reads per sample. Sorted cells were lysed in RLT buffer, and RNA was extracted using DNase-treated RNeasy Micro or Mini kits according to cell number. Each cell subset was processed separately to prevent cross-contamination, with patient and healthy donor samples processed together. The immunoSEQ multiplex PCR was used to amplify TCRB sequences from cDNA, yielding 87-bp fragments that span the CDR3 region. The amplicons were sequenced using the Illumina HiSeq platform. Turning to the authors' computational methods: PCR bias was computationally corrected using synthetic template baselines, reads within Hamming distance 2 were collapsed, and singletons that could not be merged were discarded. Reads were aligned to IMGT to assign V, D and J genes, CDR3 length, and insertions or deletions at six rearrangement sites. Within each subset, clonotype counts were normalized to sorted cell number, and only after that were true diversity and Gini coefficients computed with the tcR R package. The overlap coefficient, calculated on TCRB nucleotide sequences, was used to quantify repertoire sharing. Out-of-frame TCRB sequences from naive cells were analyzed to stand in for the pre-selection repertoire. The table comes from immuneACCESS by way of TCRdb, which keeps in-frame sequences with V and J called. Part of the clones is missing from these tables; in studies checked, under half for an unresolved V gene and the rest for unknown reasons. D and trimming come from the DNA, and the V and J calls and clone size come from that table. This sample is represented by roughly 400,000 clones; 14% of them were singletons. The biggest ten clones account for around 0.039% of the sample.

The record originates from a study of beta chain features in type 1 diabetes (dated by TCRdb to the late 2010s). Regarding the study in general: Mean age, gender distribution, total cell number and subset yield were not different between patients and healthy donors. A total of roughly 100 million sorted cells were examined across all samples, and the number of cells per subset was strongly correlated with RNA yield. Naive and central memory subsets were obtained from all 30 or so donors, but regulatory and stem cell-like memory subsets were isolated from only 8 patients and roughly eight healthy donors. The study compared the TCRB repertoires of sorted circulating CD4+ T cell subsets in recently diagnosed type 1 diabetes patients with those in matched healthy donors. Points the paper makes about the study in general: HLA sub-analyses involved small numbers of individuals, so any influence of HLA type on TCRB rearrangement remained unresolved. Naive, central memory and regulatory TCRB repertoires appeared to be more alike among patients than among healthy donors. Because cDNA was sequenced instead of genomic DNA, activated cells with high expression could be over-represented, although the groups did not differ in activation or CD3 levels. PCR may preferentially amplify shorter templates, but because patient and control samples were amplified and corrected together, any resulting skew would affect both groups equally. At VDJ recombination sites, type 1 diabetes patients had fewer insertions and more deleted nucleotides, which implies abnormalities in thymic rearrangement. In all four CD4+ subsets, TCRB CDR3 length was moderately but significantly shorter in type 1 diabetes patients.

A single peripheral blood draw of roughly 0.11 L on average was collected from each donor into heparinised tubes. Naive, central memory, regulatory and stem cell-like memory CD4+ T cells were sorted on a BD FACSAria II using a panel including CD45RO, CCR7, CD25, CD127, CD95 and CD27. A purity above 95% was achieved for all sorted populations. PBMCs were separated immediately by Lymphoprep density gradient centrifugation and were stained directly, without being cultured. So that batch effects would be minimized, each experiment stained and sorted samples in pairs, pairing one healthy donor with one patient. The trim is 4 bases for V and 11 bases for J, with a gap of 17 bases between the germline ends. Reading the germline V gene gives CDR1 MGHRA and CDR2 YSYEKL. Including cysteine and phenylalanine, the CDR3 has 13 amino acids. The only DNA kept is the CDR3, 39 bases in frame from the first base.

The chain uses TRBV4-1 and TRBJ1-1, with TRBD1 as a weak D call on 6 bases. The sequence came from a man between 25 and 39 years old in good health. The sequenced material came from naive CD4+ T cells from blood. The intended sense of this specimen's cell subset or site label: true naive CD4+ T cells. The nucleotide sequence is TGCGCCAGCAGCCTAGAGGGAGCAGGGGAGGCTTTCTTT. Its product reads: CASSLEGAGEAFF.